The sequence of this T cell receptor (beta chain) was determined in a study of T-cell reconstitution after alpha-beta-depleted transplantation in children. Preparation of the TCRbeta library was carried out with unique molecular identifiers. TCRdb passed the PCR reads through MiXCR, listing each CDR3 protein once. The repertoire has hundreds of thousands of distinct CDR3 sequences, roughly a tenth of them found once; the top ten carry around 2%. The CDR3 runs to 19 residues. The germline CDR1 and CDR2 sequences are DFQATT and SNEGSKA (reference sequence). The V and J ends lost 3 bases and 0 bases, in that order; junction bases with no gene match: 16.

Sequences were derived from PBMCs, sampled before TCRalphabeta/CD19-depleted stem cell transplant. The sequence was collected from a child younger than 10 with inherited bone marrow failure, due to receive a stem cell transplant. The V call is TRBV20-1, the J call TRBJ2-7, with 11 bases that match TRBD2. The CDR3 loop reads CSARGQGASGRPSSYEQYF. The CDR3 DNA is TGCAGTGCTAGGGGCCAGGGGGCTAGCGGGAGGCCGAGCTCCTACGAGCAGTACTTC.